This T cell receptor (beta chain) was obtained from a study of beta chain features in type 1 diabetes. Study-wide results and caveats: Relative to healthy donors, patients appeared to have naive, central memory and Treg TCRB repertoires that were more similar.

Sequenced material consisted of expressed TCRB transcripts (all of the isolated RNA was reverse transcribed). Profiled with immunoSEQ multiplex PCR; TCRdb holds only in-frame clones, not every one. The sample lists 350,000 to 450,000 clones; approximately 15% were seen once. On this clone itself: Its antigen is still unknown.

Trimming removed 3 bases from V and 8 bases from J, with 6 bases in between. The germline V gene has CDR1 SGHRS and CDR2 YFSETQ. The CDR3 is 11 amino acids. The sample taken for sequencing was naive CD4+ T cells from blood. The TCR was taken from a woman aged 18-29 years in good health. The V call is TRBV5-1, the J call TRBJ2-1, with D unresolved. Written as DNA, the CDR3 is TGCGCCAGCAGCTCAGGTTATGAGCAGTTCTTC. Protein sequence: CASSSGYEQFF.